This T cell receptor (beta chain) was identified during a study of T-cell memory formation after mild COVID-19 (dated by TCRdb to about 2021). At the level of the whole study: Most TCR sequence clusters were specific to one of the two donors. The cohort was made up of two young adult volunteers, one female and one male, who were previously healthy. In a couple of donors, T-cell clones that expanded and contracted after mild COVID-19 were tracked by sequencing TCRalpha and TCRbeta repertoires over time. Overall results and qualifications from the work: Contracting CD4+ clones turned up mainly in the CM and EM memory subsets, whereas EMRA was where CD8+ clones were enriched. Clones contracting from day 15 to 85 had balanced CD4/CD8 phenotypes, while a second wave expanding from day 15 to 37 was biased towards CD4+. Only a couple of mild cases were covered in the study, and larger cohorts including severe cases with pre-infection samples were considered necessary. The second-wave clones that peaked on day 37 were not confirmed to be SARS-CoV-2 specific. The detection of some responding clones in pre-infection memory suggests that pre-existing cross-reactive memory T cells joined the SARS-CoV-2 response.

The sample holds many counts of this clonotype. Its antigen target is currently unknown. No qualities accompany the bases; no much larger clone lies one base away. Ficoll-Paque density gradient centrifugation was used to isolate PBMCs. The instrument was an Illumina NovaSeq 6000. Using 5'RACE with constant-segment primers, TCRalpha and TCRbeta cDNA libraries were constructed, with sample barcodes and unique molecular identifiers added in the process. Trizol reagent was used to extract RNA from every sample. Library amplification was performed in two PCR steps, and a second sample barcode and Illumina TruSeq adapters were introduced in the second step. Libraries were sequenced on an Illumina NovaSeq with 2 x 150 bp paired-end reads. Under the source paper's analysis protocol: With migec v1.2.7, reads were demultiplexed and then collapsed into UMI-guided consensus sequences. Using mixcr v2.1.11, UMI consensuses were aligned to TRA and TRB V and J templates and then assembled into clonotypes. Clonotypes were classified as expanded or contracted when called significant by both edgeR and NoisET, with noise models trained on biological replicates. For edgeR calls, the thresholds were a false discovery rate-adjusted p below 0.01 and a log2 fold-change of 1. As an exploratory analysis of dynamics, PCA with hierarchical clustering was applied to max-normalized trajectories of the 1000 most abundant clonotypes. The CD4 or CD8 phenotype of responding clones was assigned using the separately sequenced CD4+ and CD8+ repertoires. The raw public reads went through TCRdb reprocessing: fastp at Q25, MiXCR clone calling, in-frame beta chains kept. Each CDR3 protein appears once, grouped with its most common genes and DNA. TCRdb's processing, not the authors' own work, is the source of the V and J calls. This sample has around 36,000 distinct CDR3 sequences in its table, and about an eighth of those were observed once. 25% to 35% of the sample belongs to the ten largest clones.

V is reduced by 4 bases and J by 6 bases, leaving a spacing of 9 bases between them. Reading from cysteine to phenylalanine, the CDR3 counts 13 amino acids. Only CDR3 DNA is held: 39 bases, read in frame from base 1. CDR1 and CDR2, looked up from the germline V gene, are MNHEY and SVGAGI. The sequenced material came from PBMCs or a T cell subset sorted from them (not recorded which). The receptor's source is a man between 18 and 35 years old who had mild COVID-19 (a few samples of this study predate the infection). The sample titles of this study are shuffled in the database, so cell type and time point are left out; the donor was told from shared clones. The rearrangement joined TRBV6-5 to TRBJ2-2; a tentative D match to TRBD1 spans 6 bases. At the DNA level, the sequence is TGTGCCAGCAGTTCTCAGGGGTCCGGGGAGCTGTTTTTT. Its coded protein is CASSSQGSGELFF.